Presented here are 24 T cell receptor beta chains from one specimen sequenced in a study of blood T cell repertoires in COVID-19. Libraries were prepared by immunoSEQ multiplex PCR; TCRdb keeps only in-frame clonotypes and omits some of them. This repertoire shows more than 150,000 clones, approximately 80% found once; its top ten account for roughly 0.56%. What was sequenced was peripheral blood. These TCRs come from a man in his 60s with acute or convalescent COVID-19.

J is TRBJ2-7 and V is TRBV9; D uncertain. Trimming removed 4 bases from V and 3 bases from J, with 11 bases in between. The germline gives CDR1 SGDLS, CDR2 YYNGEE. CDR3 length: 13 amino acids. The CDR3 is CASSSRLGYEQYF. CDR3 nucleotide sequence: TGTGCCAGCAGCTCCAGACTGGGCTACGAGCAGTACTTC.

This sequence joins TRBV27 and TRBJ1-1, with D possibly matching TRBD1 (5 bases). The CDR3 loop spans 14 amino acids. Germline loops: CDR1 MNHEY, CDR2 SMNVEV (reference sequence). The V end lost 3 bases, the J end lost 4 bases, and 12 bases lay between the germline ends. The CDR3 is CASSFSAGLTEAFF. For the CDR3, the DNA is TGTGCCAGCAGTTTTTCTGCAGGGCTCACTGAAGCTTTCTTT.

This sequence joins TRBV24-1 and TRBJ2-1; TRBD2 aligns across 10 bases. The CDR3 covers 17 residues. Germline V gives CDR1 KGHDR, CDR2 SFDVKD. V gave up 3 bases and J gave up 2 bases; unmatched junction bases: 6. CDR3 in amino acids: CATSDPSGRGAYNEQFF. For the CDR3, the DNA is TGTGCCACCAGTGATCCTAGCGGGAGAGGGGCCTACAATGAGCAGTTCTTC.

The chain joins TRBV10-3 to TRBJ2-1, with TRBD2 matching 11 bases. Germline assignment: CDR1 ENHRY and CDR2 SYGVKD. V was pared by 0 bases and J by 4 bases, with 5 bases of the junction left unmatched. The CDR3 consists of 17 residues. The CDR3 spells CAISESLGLAGYNEQFF. The DNA for the CDR3 is TGTGCCATCAGTGAGTCTCTAGGACTAGCGGGTTACAATGAGCAGTTCTTC.

This clone has just one count. The chain is built from TRBV19 and TRBJ1-6; D may be TRBD1 (6 bases). Germline V gene data show CDR1 as LNHDA and CDR2 as SQIVND (reference sequence). The CDR3 length is 13 residues. V lost 9 bases and J 7 bases, leaving 13 bases between the germline ends. CDR3: CASHREINSPLHF. Written as DNA, the CDR3 is TGTGCCAGCCACAGGGAGATCAATTCACCCCTCCACTTT.

The chain links TRBV6-2 or TRBV6-3 to TRBJ1-4, with a weak D call TRBD1 (5 bases). The CDR3 contains 14 residues. The germline V gene has CDR1 MNHEY and CDR2 SVGEGT. With 5 bases removed from V and 4 bases from J, the gap between germline ends came to 11 bases. The CDR3: CASSLRQGNEKLFF. CDR3 nucleotides: TGTGCCAGCAGTCTTCGGCAGGGTAATGAAAAACTGTTTTTT.

The chain uses TRBV10-3 and TRBJ2-3; possibly TRBD1 for D (5 bases). The CDR3 is made up of 14 amino acids. V was trimmed by 11 bases and J by 1 base, leaving 16 bases between them. CDR1 and CDR2 from the germline V gene are ENHRY and SYGVKD. For the CDR3, the DNA is TGTGCCCCGAAGGCACTCAGGGGCACAGATACGCAGTATTTT. As protein: CAPKALRGTDTQYF.

The genes are TRBV5-1 and TRBJ2-1; TRBD1 agrees at 9 bases. The germline CDR1 and CDR2 sequences are SGHRS and YFSETQ. V was clipped by 4 bases and J by 7 bases; unmatched bases: 12. The CDR3 has 16 amino acids. This CDR3 is CASSGSRTGVGNEQFF. The CDR3 nucleotides are TGCGCCAGCAGCGGGTCCAGGACAGGGGTTGGAAATGAGCAGTTCTTC.

This chain connects TRBV7-9 to TRBJ2-5; a weak D match, TRBD1 (5 bases). The V end lost 8 bases, the J end lost 2 bases, and 15 bases lay between the germline ends. From germline, CDR1 is SEHNR and CDR2 FQNEAQ (reference sequence). The CDR3 sequence is 14 residues long. DNA of the CDR3: TGTGCCAGCGGGAAGGCAGGGCATCAAGAGACCCAGTACTTC. It codes for CASGKAGHQETQYF. The full variable domain, with the rest looked up from reference TRBV7-9 and TRBJ2-5, is DTGVSQNPRHKITKRGQNVTFRCDPISEHNRLYWYRQTLGQGPEFLTYFQNEAQLEKSRLLSDRFSAERPKGSFSTLEIQRTEQGDSAMYLCASGKAGHQETQYFGPGTRLLVL.

The chain joins TRBV24-1 to TRBJ1-6, with D uncertain. This CDR3 has 13 residues. The V gene's germline CDR1 is KGHDR and CDR2 SFDVKD. V was pared by 8 bases and J by 7 bases, with 11 bases between. CDR3 sequence (DNA): TGTGCCACCAAGGACGGCGGGAATTCACCCCTCCACTTT. It yields the protein CATKDGGNSPLHF.

This chain links TRBV19 with TRBJ1-1; TRBD1 matches at 8 bases. Per germline, CDR1 LNHDA and CDR2 SQIVND (reference sequence). CDR3 length: 15 amino acids. The V gene end was trimmed by 4 bases and the J gene end by 1 base; junction bases not matched to a gene: 5. CDR3 sequence: CASSRQQGENTEAFF. CDR3 in DNA: TGTGCCAGTAGTAGACAACAGGGGGAGAACACTGAAGCTTTCTTT.

Comments on this clone: A read error may produce the germline difference seen at one junction end. The chain employs TRBV29-1 and TRBJ2-7; D might be TRBD1 (7 bases). The CDR3 has 19 residues. Per germline, CDR1 SQVTM and CDR2 ANQGSEA. CDR3 amino acids: CSVEGPTDRVGGSSYEQYF. CDR3 bases: TGCAGCGTCGAAGGTCCGACCGACAGGGTAGGAGGGAGCTCCTACGAGCAGTACTTC.

The chain carries TRBV7-8 and TRBJ2-1; 15 nucleotides agree with TRBD2. The CDR3 has 22 residues. Losses at the gene ends were 4 bases for V and 7 bases for J; bases not matched to a gene: 23. Germline assignment: CDR1 SGHVS and CDR2 FQNEAQ. The DNA of the CDR3 is TGTGCCAGCAGCTATTACTCTCACCGGACCAATGCCGGGACTAGCGGGGGGAATGAGCAGTTCTTC. Residues: CASSYYSHRTNAGTSGGNEQFF.

The chain uses TRBV30 and TRBJ1-1, with TRBD1 as a possible D gene (5 bases). Trimming cost V 3 bases and J 2 bases, with 13 bases left between them. The CDR3 totals 14 residues. The V gene's germline CDR1 is GTSNPN and CDR2 SVGIG (reference sequence). The CDR3 loop is CAWRRQTVNTEAFF. For the CDR3, the DNA is TGTGCCTGGAGACGACAGACAGTAAACACTGAAGCTTTCTTT.

The V call is TRBV11-3, the J call TRBJ2-1; D might be TRBD2 (5 bases). This CDR3 region has 12 residues. Germline values: CDR1 SGHNT, CDR2 YENEEA. V was shortened by 5 bases and J by 8 bases, with 10 bases between the two germline ends. CDR3 loop: CASSIGGHEQFF. The CDR3 bases are TGTGCCAGCAGCATAGGAGGCCATGAGCAGTTCTTC. The variable domain in full, completed from reference TRBV11-3 and TRBJ2-1, reads EAGVVQSPRYKIIEKKQPVAFWCNPISGHNTLYWYLQNLGQGPELLIRYENEEAVDDSQLPKDRFSAERLKGVDSTLKIQPAELGDSAVYLCASSIGGHEQFFGPGTRLTVL.

The rearrangement joins TRBV6-2 or TRBV6-3 to TRBJ2-5, with 7 bases lining up with TRBD2. Germline CDR1 reads MNHEY; CDR2 reads SVGEGT. With V trimmed by 5 bases and J by 1 base, 4 bases remained unmatched. The CDR3 is made up of 14 amino acids. CDR3 protein: CASSLGLRQETQYF. In nucleotides, the CDR3 is TGTGCCAGCAGTCTGGGACTACGCCAAGAGACCCAGTACTTC.

The chain combines TRBV10-3 with TRBJ2-7, with D maybe TRBD2 (5 bases). The germline gives CDR1 ENHRY, CDR2 SYGVKD. Trimming stripped 4 bases from V and 0 bases from J, with 16 bases between. The CDR3 has 16 residues. As DNA, the CDR3 is TGTGCCATCAGTGGCGGAGGAGCGGAAAGCTCCTACGAGCAGTACTTC. Protein product: CAISGGGAESSYEQYF.

This clone was seen a handful of times. The chain combines TRBV28 with TRBJ1-1; D might be TRBD1 (5 bases). The CDR3 has 16 amino acids. Trimming took 6 bases from V and 5 from J, leaving 22 bases between them. Germline V CDR1 and CDR2: MDHEN, SYDVKM. CDR3 bases: TGTGCCAGCAGCCCCACCCAGGGCAGGGCACGAACTGAAGCTTTCTTT. This encodes CASSPTQGRARTEAFF.

This chain uses TRBV19 with TRBJ2-3; 8 bases align to TRBD2. There are 16 residues in the CDR3. CDR1 and CDR2 from the germline V gene are LNHDA and SQIVND (reference sequence). V shed 3 bases, J shed 4 bases, and the junction held 9 bases outside the gene matches. CDR3 coding DNA: TGTGCCAGTAGTATGCAACCGGGACTAGAGGCAGATACGCAGTATTTT. Protein sequence: CASSMQPGLEADTQYF.

This chain links TRBV7-9 with TRBJ1-5; no firm D call. Germline CDR1 is SEHNR and CDR2 is FQNEAQ (reference sequence). With 1 base removed from V and 0 bases from J, the gap between germline ends came to 4 bases. The CDR3 is 14 residues long. The CDR3, as DNA: TGTGCCAGCAGCTTAGGACATAGCAATCAGCCCCAGCATTTT. This encodes CASSLGHSNQPQHF.

The chain couples TRBV27 to TRBJ2-7, with 7 nucleotides matching TRBD2. Per germline, CDR1 MNHEY and CDR2 SMNVEV (reference sequence). There are 13 residues in the CDR3. With 5 bases clipped from V and 4 bases from J, the junction kept 5 bases outside the gene matches. Written as DNA, the CDR3 is TGTGCCAGCAGTCCGAGCGGGAAGTACGAGCAGTACTTC. As protein: CASSPSGKYEQYF.

The CDR3 loop reads CASSLHRAGSGNTIYF. In nucleotides, the CDR3 is TGTGCCAGCAGCTTACACAGGGCGGGCTCTGGAAACACCATATATTTT. The chain uses TRBV7-2 and TRBJ1-3; D possibly corresponds to TRBD1 (6 bases). Between the trimmed V and J ends, which lost 2 bases and 0 bases, there was a span of 11 bases. CDR3 length equals 16 residues. Germline CDR1 is SGHTA and CDR2 is FQGNSA.

The sample holds a few counts of this clone. V usage is TRBV6-4 and J usage is TRBJ2-3; 8 nucleotides agree with TRBD1. J gave up 5 bases and V 5 bases, and 3 bases lay outside the gene matches. This CDR3 is 13 amino acids long. CDR1 and CDR2 (germline): MRHNA, SNTAGT. This chain's CDR3 is CASSQGAGDTQYF. CDR3 nucleotide sequence: TGTGCCAGCAGTCAGGGGGCAGGAGATACGCAGTATTTT.

This clone appeared a single time. This chain connects TRBV6-5 to TRBJ2-1, with 9 bases lining up with TRBD2. V shed 4 bases and J 8 bases; nucleotides not matched to a gene: 9. The CDR3 length is 15 residues. The germline CDR1 and CDR2 sequences are MNHEY and SVGAGI. The CDR3 loop reads CASSSAGLAFDEQFF. Here the CDR3 DNA reads TGTGCCAGCAGTTCGGCGGGACTAGCTTTCGATGAGCAGTTCTTC.